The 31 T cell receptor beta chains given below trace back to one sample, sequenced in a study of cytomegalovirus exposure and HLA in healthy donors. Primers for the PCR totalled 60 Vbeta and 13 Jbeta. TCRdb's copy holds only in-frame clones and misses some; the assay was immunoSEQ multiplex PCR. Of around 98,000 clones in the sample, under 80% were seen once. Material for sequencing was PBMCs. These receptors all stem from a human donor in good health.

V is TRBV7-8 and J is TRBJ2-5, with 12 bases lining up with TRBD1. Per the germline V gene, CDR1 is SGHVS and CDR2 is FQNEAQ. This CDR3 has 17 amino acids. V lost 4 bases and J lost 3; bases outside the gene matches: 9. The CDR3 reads CASSSRAGQGAEETQYF. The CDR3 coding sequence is TGTGCCAGCAGCTCCCGTGCGGGACAGGGGGCCGAAGAGACCCAGTACTTC.

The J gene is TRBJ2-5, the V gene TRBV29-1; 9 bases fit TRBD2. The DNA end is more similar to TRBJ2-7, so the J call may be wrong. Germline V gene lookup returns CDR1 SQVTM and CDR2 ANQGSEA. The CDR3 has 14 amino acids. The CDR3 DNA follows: TGCAGCGTGATCCCTAGCGGGGCCACCTACGAGCAGTACTTC. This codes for CSVIPSGATYEQYF.

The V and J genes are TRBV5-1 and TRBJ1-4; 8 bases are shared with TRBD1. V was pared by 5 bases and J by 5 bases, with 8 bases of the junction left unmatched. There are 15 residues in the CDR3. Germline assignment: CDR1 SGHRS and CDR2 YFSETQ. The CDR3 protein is CASSSKTGENEKLFF. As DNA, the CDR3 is TGCGCCAGCAGTTCGAAGACAGGGGAGAATGAAAAACTGTTTTTT.

The CDR3 DNA reads as TGTGCCAGCAGCTTATTAGGCGGCATTAATTCACCCCTCCACTTT. Translating gives CASSLLGGINSPLHF. J is TRBJ1-6 and V is TRBV7-2, with D hard to call. The germline V gene encodes CDR1 SGHTA and CDR2 FQGNSA. Trimming removed 2 bases from V and 6 bases from J, with 11 bases in between. The length of the CDR3 is 15 residues.

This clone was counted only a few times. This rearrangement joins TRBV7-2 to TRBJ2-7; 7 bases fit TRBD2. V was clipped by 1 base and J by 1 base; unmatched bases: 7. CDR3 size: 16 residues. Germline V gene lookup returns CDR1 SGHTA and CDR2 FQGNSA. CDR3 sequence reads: CASSLVASGGSYEQYF. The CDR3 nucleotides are TGTGCCAGCAGCTTAGTCGCGTCGGGGGGATCCTACGAGCAGTACTTC.

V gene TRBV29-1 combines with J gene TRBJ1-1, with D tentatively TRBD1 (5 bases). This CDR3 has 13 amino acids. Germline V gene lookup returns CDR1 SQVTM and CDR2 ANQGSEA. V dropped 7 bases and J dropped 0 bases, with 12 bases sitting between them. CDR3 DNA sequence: TGCAGCGCAAGGACAAATTTGAACACTGAAGCTTTCTTT. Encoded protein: CSARTNLNTEAFF.

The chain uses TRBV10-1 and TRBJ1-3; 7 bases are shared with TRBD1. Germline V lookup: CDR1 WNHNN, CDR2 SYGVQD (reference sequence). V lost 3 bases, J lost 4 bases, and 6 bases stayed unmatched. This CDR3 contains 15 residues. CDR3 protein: CASSDRGRGGNTIYF. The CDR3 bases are TGCGCCAGCAGTGATAGGGGGCGGGGAGGAAACACCATATATTTT.

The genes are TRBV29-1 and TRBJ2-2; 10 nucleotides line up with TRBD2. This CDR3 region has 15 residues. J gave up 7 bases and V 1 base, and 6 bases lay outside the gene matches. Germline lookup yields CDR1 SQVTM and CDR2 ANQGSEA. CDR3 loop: CSVEVSLAGVGELFF. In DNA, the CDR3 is TGCAGCGTTGAAGTTTCCCTAGCGGGGGTCGGGGAGCTGTTTTTT.

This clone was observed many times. In nucleotides, the CDR3 is TGTGCCAGCAGTTACTCGTTGAGTGAGCAGTTCTTC. Amino acid sequence: CASSYSLSEQFF. J is TRBJ2-1 and V is TRBV6-6; D not resolved. CDR1 MNHNY and CDR2 SVGAGI come from the germline V gene (reference sequence). The length of the CDR3 is 12 residues. Trimming pared 0 bases from V and 9 bases from J, leaving 6 bases between.

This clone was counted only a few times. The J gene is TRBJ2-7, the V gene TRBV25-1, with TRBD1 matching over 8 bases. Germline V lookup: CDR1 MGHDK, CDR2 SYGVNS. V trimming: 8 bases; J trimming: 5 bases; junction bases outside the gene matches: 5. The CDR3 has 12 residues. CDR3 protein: CASLDRVHEQYF. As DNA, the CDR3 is TGTGCCAGCCTGGACAGGGTCCACGAGCAGTACTTC.

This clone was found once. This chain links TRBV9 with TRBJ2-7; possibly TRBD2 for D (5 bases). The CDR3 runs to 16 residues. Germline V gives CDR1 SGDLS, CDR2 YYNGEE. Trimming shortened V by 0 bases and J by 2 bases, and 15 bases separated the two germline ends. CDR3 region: CASSVGGSATTYEQYF. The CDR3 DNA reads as TGTGCCAGCAGCGTAGGGGGTAGCGCTACGACCTACGAGCAGTACTTC.

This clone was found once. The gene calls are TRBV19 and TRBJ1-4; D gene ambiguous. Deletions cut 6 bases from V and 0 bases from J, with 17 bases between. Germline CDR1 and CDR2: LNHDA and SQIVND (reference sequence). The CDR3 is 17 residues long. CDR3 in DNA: TGTGCCAGTAGCGATAGACACACAGCTGCAACTAATGAAAAACTGTTTTTT. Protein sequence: CASSDRHTAATNEKLFF.

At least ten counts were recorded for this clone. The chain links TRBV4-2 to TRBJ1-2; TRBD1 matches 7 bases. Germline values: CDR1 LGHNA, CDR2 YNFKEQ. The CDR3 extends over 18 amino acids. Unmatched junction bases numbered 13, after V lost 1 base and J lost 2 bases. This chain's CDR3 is CASSQGGYRGLRNYGYTF. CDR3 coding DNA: TGTGCCAGCAGCCAAGGGGGGTACAGGGGCCTAAGAAACTATGGCTACACCTTC.

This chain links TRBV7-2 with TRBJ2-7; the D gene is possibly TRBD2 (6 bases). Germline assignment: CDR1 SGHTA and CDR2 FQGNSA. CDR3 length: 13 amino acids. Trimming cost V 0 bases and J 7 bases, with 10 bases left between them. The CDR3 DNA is TGTGCCAGCAGCTTAGCGGAGGGGCTTGAGCAGTACTTC. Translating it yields CASSLAEGLEQYF.

The DNA of the CDR3 is TGCGCCAGCAGCCCGGGACAGGGGGAAGAGACCCAGTACTTC. This translates into CASSPGQGEETQYF. The chain is built from TRBV5-1 and TRBJ2-5; 11 nucleotides agree with TRBD1. V lost 4 bases and J lost 3; bases outside the gene matches: 2. Germline-derived CDR1 and CDR2 are SGHRS and YFSETQ. This CDR3 comprises 14 residues.

CDR3 region: CASGLGPGGYTF. Here the CDR3 DNA reads TGTGCTAGTGGTTTGGGCCCGGGTGGCTACACCTTC. The chain uses TRBV12-5 and TRBJ1-2; no definite D call. The ends were cut back, 1 base at V and 7 bases at J, with 7 bases in the middle. In germline, CDR1 is LGHNT, CDR2 FRNRAP. CDR3 length: 12 amino acids.

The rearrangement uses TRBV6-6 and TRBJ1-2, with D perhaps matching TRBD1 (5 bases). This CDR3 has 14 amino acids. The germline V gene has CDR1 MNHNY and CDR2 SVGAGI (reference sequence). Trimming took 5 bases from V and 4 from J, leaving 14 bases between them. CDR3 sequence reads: CASSLQGLGYGYTF. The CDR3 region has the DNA TGTGCCAGCAGTCTTCAGGGTTTAGGCTATGGCTACACCTTC.

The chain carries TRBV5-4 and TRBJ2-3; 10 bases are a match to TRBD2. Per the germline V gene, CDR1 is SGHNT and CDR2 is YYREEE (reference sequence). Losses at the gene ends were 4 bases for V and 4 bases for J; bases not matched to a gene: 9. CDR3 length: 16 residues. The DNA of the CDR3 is TGTGCCAGCAGCCGCGGGAGCGGGAGGGCTTCAGATACGCAGTATTTT. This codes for CASSRGSGRASDTQYF.

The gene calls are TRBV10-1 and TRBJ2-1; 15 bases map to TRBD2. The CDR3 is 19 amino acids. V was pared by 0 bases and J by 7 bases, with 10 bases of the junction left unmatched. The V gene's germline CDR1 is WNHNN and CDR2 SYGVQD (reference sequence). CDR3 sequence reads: CASSESTGLAGGVVNEQFF. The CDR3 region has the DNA TGCGCCAGCAGTGAGTCGACGGGACTAGCGGGAGGAGTCGTGAATGAGCAGTTCTTC.

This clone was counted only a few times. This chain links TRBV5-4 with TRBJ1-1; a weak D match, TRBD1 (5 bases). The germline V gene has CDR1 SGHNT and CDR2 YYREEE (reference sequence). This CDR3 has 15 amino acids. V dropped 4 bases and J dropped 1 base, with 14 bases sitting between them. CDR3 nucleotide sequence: TGTGCCAGCAGCGAATCACAGGCCCCGAACACTGAAGCTTTCTTT. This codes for CASSESQAPNTEAFF.

CDR3 sequence (DNA): TGTGCCAGCAGCTTAGTGGAGGGGGCAAGATCCTACAATGAGCAGTTCTTC. It yields the protein CASSLVEGARSYNEQFF. The genes are TRBV13 and TRBJ2-1, with D possibly TRBD1 on 7 matching bases. The CDR3 is 17 amino acids. CDR1 PRHDT and CDR2 FYEKMQ come from the germline V gene (reference sequence). Trimming removed 1 base from V and 1 base from J, with 14 bases in between. Variable domain in full (rest from reference TRBV13 and TRBJ2-1): AAGVIQSPRHLIKEKRETATLKCYPIPRHDTVYWYQQGPGQDPQFLISFYEKMQSDKGSIPDRFSAQQFSDYHSELNMSSLELGDSALYFCASSLVEGARSYNEQFFGPGTRLTVL.

The CDR3, as DNA: TGCGCCAGCAGCCCGACAGGGACAGGGAACACTGAAGCTTTCTTT. It yields the protein CASSPTGTGNTEAFF. The chain combines TRBV5-1 with TRBJ1-1; 8 positions agree with TRBD1. The V gene's germline CDR1 is SGHRS and CDR2 YFSETQ. V was pared by 4 bases and J by 1 base, with 6 bases of the junction left unmatched. The CDR3 covers 15 residues.

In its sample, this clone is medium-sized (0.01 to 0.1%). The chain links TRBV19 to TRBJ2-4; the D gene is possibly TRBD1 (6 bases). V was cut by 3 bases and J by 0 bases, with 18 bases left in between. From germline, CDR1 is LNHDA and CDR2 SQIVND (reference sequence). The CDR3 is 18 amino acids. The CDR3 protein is CASSIRGRGNIAKNIQYF. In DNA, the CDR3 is TGTGCCAGTAGTATTCGGGGTAGGGGGAATATAGCCAAAAACATTCAGTACTTC. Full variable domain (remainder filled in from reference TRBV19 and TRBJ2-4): DGGITQSPKYLFRKEGQNVTLSCEQNLNHDAMYWYRQDPGQGLRLIYYSQIVNDFQKGDIAEGYSVSREKKESFPLTVTSAQKNPTAFYLCASSIRGRGNIAKNIQYFGAGTRLSVL.

The CDR3 sequence is CSVDETGGHGYTF. The CDR3 nucleotides read TGCAGCGTGGATGAGACAGGGGGTCATGGCTACACCTTC. The V gene is TRBV29-1, the J gene TRBJ1-2; TRBD1 agrees at 9 bases. V dropped 6 bases and J dropped 6; count of bases not matched to a gene: 8. The CDR3 is 13 amino acids. CDR1 is SQVTM and CDR2 is ANQGSEA in the germline V gene. Full variable domain (outside the CDR3, taken from reference TRBV29-1 and TRBJ1-2): SAVISQKPSRDICQRGTSLTIQCQVDSQVTMMFWYRQQPGQSLTLIATANQGSEATYESGFVIDKFPISRPNLTFSTLTVSNMSPEDSSIYLCSVDETGGHGYTFGSGTRLTVV.

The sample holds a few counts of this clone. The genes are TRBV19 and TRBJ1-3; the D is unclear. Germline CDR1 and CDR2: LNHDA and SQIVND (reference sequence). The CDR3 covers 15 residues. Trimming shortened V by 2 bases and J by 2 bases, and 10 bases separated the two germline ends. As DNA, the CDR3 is TGTGCCAGTAGTATAACAGCAAATACTGGAAACACCATATATTTT. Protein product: CASSITANTGNTIYF.

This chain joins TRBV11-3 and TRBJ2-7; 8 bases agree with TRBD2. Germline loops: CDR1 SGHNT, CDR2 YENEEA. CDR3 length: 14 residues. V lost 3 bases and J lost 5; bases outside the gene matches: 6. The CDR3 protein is CASSLSGGFDEQYF. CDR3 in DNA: TGTGCCAGCAGCTTGAGCGGGGGATTCGACGAGCAGTACTTC.

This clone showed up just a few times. DNA for the CDR3: TGTGCCAGCAGCTCAGGGACAGGGAGAGAGCAGTACTTC. Amino acid sequence: CASSSGTGREQYF. V gene TRBV7-6 combines with J gene TRBJ2-5; 9 bases line up with TRBD1. V shed 4 bases and J 11 bases; nucleotides not matched to a gene: 8. The CDR3 sequence is 13 residues long. Germline assignment: CDR1 SGHVS and CDR2 FNYEAQ.

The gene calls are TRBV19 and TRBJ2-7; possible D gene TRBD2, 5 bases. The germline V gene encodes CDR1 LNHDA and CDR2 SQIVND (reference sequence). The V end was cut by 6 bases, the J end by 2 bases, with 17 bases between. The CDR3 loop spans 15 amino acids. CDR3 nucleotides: TGTGCCAGTAGCCCCAGTGCGGACTTAACCTACGAGCAGTACTTC. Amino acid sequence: CASSPSADLTYEQYF. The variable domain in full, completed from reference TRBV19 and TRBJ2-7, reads DGGITQSPKYLFRKEGQNVTLSCEQNLNHDAMYWYRQDPGQGLRLIYYSQIVNDFQKGDIAEGYSVSREKKESFPLTVTSAQKNPTAFYLCASSPSADLTYEQYFGPGTRLTVT.

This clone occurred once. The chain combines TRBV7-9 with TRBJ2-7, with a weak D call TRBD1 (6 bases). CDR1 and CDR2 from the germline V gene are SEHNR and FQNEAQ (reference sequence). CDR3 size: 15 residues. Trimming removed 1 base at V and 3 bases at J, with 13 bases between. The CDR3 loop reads CASSLGVGTNYEQYF. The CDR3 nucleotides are TGTGCCAGCAGCTTAGGGGTAGGGACAAACTACGAGCAGTACTTC.

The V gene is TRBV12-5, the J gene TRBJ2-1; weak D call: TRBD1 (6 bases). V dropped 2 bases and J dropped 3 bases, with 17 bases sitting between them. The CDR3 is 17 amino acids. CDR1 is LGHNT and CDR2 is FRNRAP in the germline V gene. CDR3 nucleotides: TGTGCTAGTGGTTTGCTACAGGGATCTAGAAACTACAATGAGCAGTTCTTC. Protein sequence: CASGLLQGSRNYNEQFF.

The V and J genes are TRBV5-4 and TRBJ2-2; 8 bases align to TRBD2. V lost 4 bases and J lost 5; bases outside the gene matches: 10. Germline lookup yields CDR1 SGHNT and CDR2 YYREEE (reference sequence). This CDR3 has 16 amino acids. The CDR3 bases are TGTGCCAGCAGCCAGGGACGACTAGCGCCTACCGGGGAGCTGTTTTTT. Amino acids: CASSQGRLAPTGELFF.